This TCR beta chain was found in a study of monozygotic twins with inflammatory bowel disease. TCRdb reanalyzed the 5' RACE reads, giving one entry per CDR3 protein sequence and no DNA. This sample's table reports 300,000 to 400,000 distinct CDR3 sequences. CDR1 is SGHRS and CDR2 is YFSETQ in the germline V gene. CDR3 length: 15 residues. This TCR was sampled from a human donor with ulcerative colitis or Crohn's disease, or a healthy co-twin of an affected twin (not recorded which). Sequenced sample: blood. The gene calls are TRBV5-1 and TRBJ2-1; TCRdb returns TRBD1, unconfirmable since there is no DNA. This CDR3 reads CASSLGTGALVEQFF.